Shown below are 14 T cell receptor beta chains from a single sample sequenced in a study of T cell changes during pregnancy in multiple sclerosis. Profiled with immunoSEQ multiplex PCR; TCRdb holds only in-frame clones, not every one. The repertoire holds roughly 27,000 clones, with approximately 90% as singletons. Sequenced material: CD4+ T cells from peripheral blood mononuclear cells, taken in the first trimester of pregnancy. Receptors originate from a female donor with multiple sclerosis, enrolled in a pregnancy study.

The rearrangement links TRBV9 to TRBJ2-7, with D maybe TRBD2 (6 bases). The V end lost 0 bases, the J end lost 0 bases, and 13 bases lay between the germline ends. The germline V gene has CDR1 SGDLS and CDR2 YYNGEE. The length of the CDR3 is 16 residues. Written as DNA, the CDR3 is TGTGCCAGCAGCGTAGGGGTGGGGGGAGGCTCCTACGAGCAGTACTTC. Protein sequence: CASSVGVGGGSYEQYF.

This CDR3 reads CASSRDRGGEQYF. The CDR3 DNA reads TGTGCCAGCAGCAGGGACAGGGGTGGCGAGCAGTACTTC. The gene calls are TRBV11-2 and TRBJ2-7; 10 bases agree with TRBD1. The CDR3 spans 13 residues. Unmatched junction bases numbered 4, after V lost 5 bases and J lost 6 bases. Looked up from germline, CDR1 is SGHAT and CDR2 is FQNNGV. The full variable domain, rest sourced from reference TRBV11-2 and TRBJ2-7, is EAGVAQSPRYKIIEKRQSVAFWCNPISGHATLYWYQQILGQGPKLLIQFQNNGVVDDSQLPKDRFSAERLKGVDSTLKIQPAKLEDSAVYLCASSRDRGGEQYFGPGTRLTVT.

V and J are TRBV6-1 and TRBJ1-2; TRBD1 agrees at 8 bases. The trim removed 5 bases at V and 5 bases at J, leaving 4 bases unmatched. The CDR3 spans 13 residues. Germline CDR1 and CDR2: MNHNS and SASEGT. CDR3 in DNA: TGTGCCAGCAGTCACGGACAGGGATATGGCTACACCTTC. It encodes CASSHGQGYGYTF.

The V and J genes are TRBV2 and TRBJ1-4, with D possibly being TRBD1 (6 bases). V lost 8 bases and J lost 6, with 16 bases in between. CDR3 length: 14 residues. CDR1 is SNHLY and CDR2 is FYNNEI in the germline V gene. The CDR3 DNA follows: TGTGCCAGCTATCCGGACAGAGAGTATGAAAAACTGTTTTTT. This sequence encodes CASYPDREYEKLFF.

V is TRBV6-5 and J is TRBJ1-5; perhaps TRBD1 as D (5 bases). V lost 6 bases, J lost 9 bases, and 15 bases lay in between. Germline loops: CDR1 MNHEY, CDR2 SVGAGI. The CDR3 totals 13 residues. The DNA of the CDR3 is TGTGCCAGCAGCCGACAGAAAGGAGCGCCCCAGCATTTT. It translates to CASSRQKGAPQHF.

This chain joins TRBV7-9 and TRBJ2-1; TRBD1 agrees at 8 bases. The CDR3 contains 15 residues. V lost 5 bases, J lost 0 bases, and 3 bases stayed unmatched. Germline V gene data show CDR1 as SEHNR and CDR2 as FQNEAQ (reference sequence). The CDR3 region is CASSRGTGSYNEQFF. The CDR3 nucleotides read TGTGCCAGCAGCAGAGGGACAGGCTCCTACAATGAGCAGTTCTTC.

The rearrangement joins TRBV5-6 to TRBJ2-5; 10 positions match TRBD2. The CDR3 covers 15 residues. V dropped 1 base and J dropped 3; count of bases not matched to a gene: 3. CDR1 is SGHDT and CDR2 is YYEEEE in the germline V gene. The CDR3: CASSLLAGAKETQYF. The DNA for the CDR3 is TGTGCCAGCAGCTTGCTAGCGGGAGCGAAAGAGACCCAGTACTTC.

The CDR3 is CASSSGPGGGVDTQYF. The DNA for the CDR3 is TGTGCCAGCAGTTCCGGGCCAGGGGGCGGAGTCGATACGCAGTATTTT. The chain carries TRBV7-9 and TRBJ2-3, with 8 bases fitting TRBD1. V lost 6 bases to trimming and J lost 6 bases; unmatched junction nucleotides: 14. CDR3 size: 16 residues. Per germline, CDR1 SEHNR and CDR2 FQNEAQ (reference sequence). The full variable domain, rest sourced from reference TRBV7-9 and TRBJ2-3, is DTGVSQNPRHKITKRGQNVTFRCDPISEHNRLYWYRQTLGQGPEFLTYFQNEAQLEKSRLLSDRFSAERPKGSFSTLEIQRTEQGDSAMYLCASSSGPGGGVDTQYFGPGTRLTVL.

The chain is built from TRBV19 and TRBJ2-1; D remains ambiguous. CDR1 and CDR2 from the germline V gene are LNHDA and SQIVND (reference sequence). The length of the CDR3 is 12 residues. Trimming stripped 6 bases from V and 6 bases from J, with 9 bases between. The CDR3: CASSLQSNEQFF. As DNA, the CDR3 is TGTGCCAGTAGCCTGCAGTCCAATGAGCAGTTCTTC.

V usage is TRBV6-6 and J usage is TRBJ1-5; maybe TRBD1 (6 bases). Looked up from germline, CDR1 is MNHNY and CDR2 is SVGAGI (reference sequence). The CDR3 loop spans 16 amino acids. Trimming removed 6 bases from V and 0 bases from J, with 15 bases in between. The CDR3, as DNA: TGTGCCAGCAGAACCCGGACAGCCCTTAGCAATCAGCCCCAGCATTTT. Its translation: CASRTRTALSNQPQHF.

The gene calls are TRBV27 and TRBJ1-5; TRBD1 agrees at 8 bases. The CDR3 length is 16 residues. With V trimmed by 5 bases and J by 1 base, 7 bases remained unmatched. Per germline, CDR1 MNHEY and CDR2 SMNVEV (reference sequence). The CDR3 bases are TGTGCCAGCAGTCAGACAGGGGAGGGGAGCAATCAGCCCCAGCATTTT. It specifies CASSQTGEGSNQPQHF.

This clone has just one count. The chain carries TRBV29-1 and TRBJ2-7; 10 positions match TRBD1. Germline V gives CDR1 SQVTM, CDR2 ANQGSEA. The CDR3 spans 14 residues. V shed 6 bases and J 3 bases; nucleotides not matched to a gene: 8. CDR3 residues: CSVRTGGVGYEQYF. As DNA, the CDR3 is TGCAGCGTGCGGACAGGGGGAGTCGGCTACGAGCAGTACTTC.

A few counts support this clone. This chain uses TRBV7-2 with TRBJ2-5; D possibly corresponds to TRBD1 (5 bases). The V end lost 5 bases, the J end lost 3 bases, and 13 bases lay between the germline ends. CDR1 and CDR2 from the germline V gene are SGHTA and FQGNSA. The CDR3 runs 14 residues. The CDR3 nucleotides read TGTGCCAGCAGCGCTAATAGGGGCAAAGAGACCCAGTACTTC. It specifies CASSANRGKETQYF.

The CDR3 coding sequence is TGTGCCAGCAGCCCGATTCGGGAGATGAATGAGCAGTTCTTC. Translation gives CASSPIREMNEQFF. The genes are TRBV13 and TRBJ2-1; a possible D gene is TRBD2 (6 bases). The CDR3 extends over 14 amino acids. Germline assignment: CDR1 PRHDT and CDR2 FYEKMQ (reference sequence). V lost 5 bases and J lost 7, with 15 bases in between. Supplemented by reference TRBV13 and TRBJ2-1, the full variable domain reads AAGVIQSPRHLIKEKRETATLKCYPIPRHDTVYWYQQGPGQDPQFLISFYEKMQSDKGSIPDRFSAQQFSDYHSELNMSSLELGDSALYFCASSPIREMNEQFFGPGTRLTVL.